This T cell receptor beta chain was recorded in a study of CD8+ T cells in alopecia areata. Study summary: In an open-label trial, patients got 5 to 10 mg tofacitinib twice daily.

Study results and limitations: Clonality exceeded that of normal scalp in lesional scalp, most notably in alopecia totalis/universalis. Numerous expanded lesional clones remained in scalp and blood during tofacitinib.

Extraction of RNA preceded its reverse transcription into cDNA, which served as the sequencing template. Libraries were prepared by immunoSEQ multiplex PCR; TCRdb keeps only in-frame clonotypes and omits some of them. The data contain 110,000 to 150,000 clones, 85% to 90% of them singletons. Treatment given: oral pan-JAK inhibitor, 5-10 mg twice daily. Samples from alopecia areata patients were lesional scalp punch biopsies and peripheral blood. On this clone itself: Its matching antigen is unknown.

The CDR3 totals 15 residues. Trimming left V 0 bases short and J 1 base short, with 8 bases between. Germline-derived CDR1 and CDR2 are SGHRS and YFSETQ. V usage is TRBV5-1 and J usage is TRBJ1-5; D ambiguous. The sequencing here drew on CD8+ T cells sorted from blood, taken at week 4, from a patient treated with tofacitinib. The clonotype was recovered from a human donor with alopecia areata. The CDR3 reads CASSLGDPSNQPQHF. Here the CDR3 DNA reads TGCGCCAGCAGCTTGGGAGACCCAAGCAATCAGCCCCAGCATTTT.